Included here is one T cell receptor (beta chain) sequence, with context. In the study's own analysis: Using reference gene primer amplification, nucleated cell counts were estimated. Method: immunoSEQ multiplex PCR; TCRdb's copy keeps in-frame clones and lacks some. The V and J calls and clone size are taken from that table; D and trimming were inferred from the DNA. This sample has about 480,000 clones, with approximately 86% found just once. All enrollees were about 18 to 89 years old and from 20 to 30 US areas. Trimming took 2 bases from V and 0 from J, leaving 11 bases between them. The CDR3 is made up of 15 amino acids. Per germline, CDR1 MGHRA and CDR2 YSYEKL. The entry originates in a study of blood T cell repertoires in COVID-19. Turning to the study itself: Whether acute or convalescent, the COVID-19 samples came from the United States, Italy and Spain. T cells, B-cell-depleted T cells, or PBMCs provided the cDNA or gDNA that served as material.

Sequencing input: PBMCs or T cells enriched from blood (not recorded which). The chain links TRBV4-1 to TRBJ2-7, with TRBD2 as a possible D gene (6 bases). This receptor was identified in a woman aged 55-75 years who had recovered from COVID-19. The CDR3, as DNA: TGCGCCAGCAGCCAAAACCTAGCGAGCTCCTACGAGCAGTACTTC. Translating gives CASSQNLASSYEQYF.